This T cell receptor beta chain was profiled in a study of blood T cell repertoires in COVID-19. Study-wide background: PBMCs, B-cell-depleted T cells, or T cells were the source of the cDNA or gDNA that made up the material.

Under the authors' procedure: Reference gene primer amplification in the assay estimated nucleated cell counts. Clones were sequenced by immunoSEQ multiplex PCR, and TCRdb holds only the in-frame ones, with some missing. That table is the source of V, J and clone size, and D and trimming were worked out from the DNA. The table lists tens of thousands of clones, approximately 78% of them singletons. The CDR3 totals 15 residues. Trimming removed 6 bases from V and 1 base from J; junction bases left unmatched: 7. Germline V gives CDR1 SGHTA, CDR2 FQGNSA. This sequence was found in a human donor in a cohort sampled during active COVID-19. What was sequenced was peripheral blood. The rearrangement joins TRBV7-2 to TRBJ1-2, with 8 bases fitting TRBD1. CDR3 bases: TGTGCCAGCAGGGGACAGGTCGGTGGTAACTATGGCTACACCTTC. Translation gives CASRGQVGGNYGYTF.